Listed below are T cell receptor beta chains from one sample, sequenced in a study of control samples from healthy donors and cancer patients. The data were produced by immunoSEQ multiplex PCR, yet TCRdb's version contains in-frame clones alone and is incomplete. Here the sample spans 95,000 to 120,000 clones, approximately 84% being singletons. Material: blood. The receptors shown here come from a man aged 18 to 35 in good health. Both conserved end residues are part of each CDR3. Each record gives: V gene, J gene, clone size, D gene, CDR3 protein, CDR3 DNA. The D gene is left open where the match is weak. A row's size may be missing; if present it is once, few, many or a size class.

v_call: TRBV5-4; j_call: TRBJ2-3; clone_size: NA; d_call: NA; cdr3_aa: CASRPSGPRGGGDTQYF; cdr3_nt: TGTGCCAGCAGACCGAGCGGGCCTAGAGGTGGGGGAGATACGCAGTATTTT
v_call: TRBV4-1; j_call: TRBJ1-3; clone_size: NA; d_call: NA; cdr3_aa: CASSQLWGSGNTIYF; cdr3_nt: TGCGCCAGCAGCCAACTGTGGGGCTCTGGAAACACCATATATTTT
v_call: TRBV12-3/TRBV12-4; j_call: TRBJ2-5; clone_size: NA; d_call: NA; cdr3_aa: CASSLGIQETQYF; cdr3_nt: TGTGCCAGCAGTTTGGGGATTCAAGAGACCCAGTACTTC
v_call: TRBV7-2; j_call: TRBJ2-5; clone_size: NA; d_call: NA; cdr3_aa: CASSLRGLTGTVQETQYF; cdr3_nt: TGTGCCAGCAGCTTACGAGGATTAACCGGGACTGTGCAAGAGACCCAGTACTTC
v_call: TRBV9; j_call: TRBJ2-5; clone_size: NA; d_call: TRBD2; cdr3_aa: CASSSTAGGFQETQYF; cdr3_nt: TGTGCCAGCAGCTCCACGGCGGGGGGATTCCAAGAGACCCAGTACTTC
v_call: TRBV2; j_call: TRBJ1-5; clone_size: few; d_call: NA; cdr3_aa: CASSKQGISNQPQHF; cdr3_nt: TGTGCCAGCAGTAAACAGGGAATTAGCAATCAGCCCCAGCATTTT
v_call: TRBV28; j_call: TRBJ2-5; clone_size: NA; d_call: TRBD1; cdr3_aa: CARDRGTQETQYF; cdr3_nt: TGTGCCAGAGACAGGGGGACTCAAGAGACCCAGTACTTC
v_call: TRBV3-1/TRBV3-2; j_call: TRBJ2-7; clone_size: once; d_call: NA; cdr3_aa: CASSQELAAEQYF; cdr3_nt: TGTGCCAGCAGCCAAGAATTAGCCGCCGAGCAGTACTTC
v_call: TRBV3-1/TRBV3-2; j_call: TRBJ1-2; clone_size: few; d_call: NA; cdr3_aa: CASSQGNSPGGYTF; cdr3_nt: TGTGCCAGCAGCCAAGGGAACTCGCCCGGGGGCTACACCTTC
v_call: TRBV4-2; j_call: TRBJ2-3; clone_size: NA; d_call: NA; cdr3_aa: CASSPRGGVGTDTQYF; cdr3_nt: TGTGCCAGCAGCCCTAGGGGGGGTGTCGGCACAGATACGCAGTATTTT
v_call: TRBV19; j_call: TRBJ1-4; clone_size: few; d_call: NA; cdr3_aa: CASSIWPNEKLFF; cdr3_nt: TGTGCCAGTAGTATTTGGCCTAATGAAAAACTGTTTTTT
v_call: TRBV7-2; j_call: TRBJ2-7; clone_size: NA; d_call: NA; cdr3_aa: CASSFASFSYEQYF; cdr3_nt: TGTGCCAGCAGCTTTGCGTCCTTCTCCTACGAGCAGTACTTC
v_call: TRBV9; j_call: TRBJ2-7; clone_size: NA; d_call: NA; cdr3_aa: CASSVESGGPYEQYF; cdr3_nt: TGTGCCAGCAGCGTAGAATCCGGAGGACCCTACGAGCAGTACTTC
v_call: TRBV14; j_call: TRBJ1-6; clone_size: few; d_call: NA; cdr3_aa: CASSQGRLNSPLHF; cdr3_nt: TGTGCCAGCAGCCAAGGCAGATTAAATTCACCCCTCCACTTT